This TCR beta chain was captured by sequencing in a study of technical replicates of blood from a handful of donors. The ends lost 5 bases at V and 6 bases at J; junction bases unmatched: 3. The germline V gene encodes CDR1 SGHTA and CDR2 FQGNSA. The CDR3 consists of 13 residues. Sequenced by immunoSEQ multiplex PCR; TCRdb stores in-frame clones only, minus some. The sample includes some 80,000 clones, approximately 93% of them seen just once. Sequenced input: T cells isolated from PBMCs. This TCR came from a human donor in good health. This sequence joins TRBV7-2 and TRBJ2-1; 8 bases are shared with TRBD1. This CDR3 is CASSPGTGNEQFF. In DNA, the CDR3 is TGTGCCAGCAGCCCCGGGACAGGCAATGAGCAGTTCTTC.